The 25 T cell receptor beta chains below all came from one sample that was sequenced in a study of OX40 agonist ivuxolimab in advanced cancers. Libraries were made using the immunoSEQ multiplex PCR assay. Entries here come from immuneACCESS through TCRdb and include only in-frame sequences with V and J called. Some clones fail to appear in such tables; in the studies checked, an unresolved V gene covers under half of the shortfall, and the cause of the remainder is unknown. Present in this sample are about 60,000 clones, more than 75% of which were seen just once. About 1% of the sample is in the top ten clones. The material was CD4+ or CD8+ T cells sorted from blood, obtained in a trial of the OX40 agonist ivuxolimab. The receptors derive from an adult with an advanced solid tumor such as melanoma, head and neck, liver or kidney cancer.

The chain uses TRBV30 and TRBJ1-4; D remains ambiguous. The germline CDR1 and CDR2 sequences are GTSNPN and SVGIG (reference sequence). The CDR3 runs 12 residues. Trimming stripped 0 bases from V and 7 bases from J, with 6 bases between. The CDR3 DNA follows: TGTGCCTGGAGTGTAAGCCTTGAAAAACTGTTTTTT. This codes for CAWSVSLEKLFF.

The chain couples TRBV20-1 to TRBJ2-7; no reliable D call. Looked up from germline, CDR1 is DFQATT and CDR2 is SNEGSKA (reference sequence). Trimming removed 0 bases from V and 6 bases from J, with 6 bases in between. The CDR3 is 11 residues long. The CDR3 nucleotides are TGCAGTGCTAGAGATGAAGGCGAGCAGTACTTC. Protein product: CSARDEGEQYF.

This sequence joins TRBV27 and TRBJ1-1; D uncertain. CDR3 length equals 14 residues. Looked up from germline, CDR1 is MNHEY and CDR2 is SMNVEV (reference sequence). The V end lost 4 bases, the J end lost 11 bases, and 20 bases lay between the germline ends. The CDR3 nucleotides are TGTGCCAGCAGTTATGGCCGCGGGGATGGGAGGGCTTTCTTT. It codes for CASSYGRGDGRAFF.

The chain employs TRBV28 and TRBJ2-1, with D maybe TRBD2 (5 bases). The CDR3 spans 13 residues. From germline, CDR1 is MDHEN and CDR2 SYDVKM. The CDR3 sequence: CVAGGSSYNEQFF. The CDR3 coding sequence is TGTGTCGCGGGCGGCAGCTCCTACAATGAGCAGTTCTTC. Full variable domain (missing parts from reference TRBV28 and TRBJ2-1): DVKVTQSSRYLVKRTGEKVFLECVQDMDHENMFWYRQDPGLGLRLIYFSYDVKMKEKGDIPEGYSVSREKKERFSLILESASTNQTSMYLCVAGGSSYNEQFFGPGTRLTVL.

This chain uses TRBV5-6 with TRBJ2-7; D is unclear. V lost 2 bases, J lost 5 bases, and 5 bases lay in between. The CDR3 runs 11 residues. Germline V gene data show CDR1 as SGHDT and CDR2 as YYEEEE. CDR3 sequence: CASSLEDEQYF. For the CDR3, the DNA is TGTGCCAGCAGCTTAGAAGACGAGCAGTACTTC.

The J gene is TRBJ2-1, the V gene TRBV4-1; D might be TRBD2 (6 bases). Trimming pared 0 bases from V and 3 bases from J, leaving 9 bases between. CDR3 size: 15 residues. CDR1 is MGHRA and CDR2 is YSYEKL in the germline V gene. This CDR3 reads CASSQDSGLYNEQFF. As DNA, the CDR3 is TGCGCCAGCAGCCAAGACTCGGGACTCTACAATGAGCAGTTCTTC.

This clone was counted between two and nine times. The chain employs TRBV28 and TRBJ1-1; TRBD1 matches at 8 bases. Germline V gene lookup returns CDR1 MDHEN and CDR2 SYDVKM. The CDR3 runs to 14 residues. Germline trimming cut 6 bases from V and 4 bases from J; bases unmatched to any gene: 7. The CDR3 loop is CASSIGQGGTEAFF. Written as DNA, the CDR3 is TGTGCCAGCAGCATAGGACAGGGAGGCACTGAAGCTTTCTTT.

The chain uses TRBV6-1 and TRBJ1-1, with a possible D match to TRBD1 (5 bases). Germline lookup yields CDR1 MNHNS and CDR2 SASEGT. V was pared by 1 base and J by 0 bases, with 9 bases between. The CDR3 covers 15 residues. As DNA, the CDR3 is TGTGCCAGCAGTGAAGAGGGGACGGTGAACACTGAAGCTTTCTTT. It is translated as CASSEEGTVNTEAFF.

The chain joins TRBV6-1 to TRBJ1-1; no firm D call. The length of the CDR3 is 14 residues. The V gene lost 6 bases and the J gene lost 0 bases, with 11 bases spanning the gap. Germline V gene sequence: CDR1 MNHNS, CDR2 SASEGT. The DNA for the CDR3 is TGTGCCAGCAGAACCGGGCTTATGAACACTGAAGCTTTCTTT. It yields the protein CASRTGLMNTEAFF.

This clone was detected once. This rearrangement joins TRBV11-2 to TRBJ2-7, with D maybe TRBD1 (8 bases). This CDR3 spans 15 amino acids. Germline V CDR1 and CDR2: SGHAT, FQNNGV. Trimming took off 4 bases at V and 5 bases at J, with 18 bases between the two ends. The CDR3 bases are TGTGCCAGCAGCTCACGGACAGGGAGGGGGGACGAGCAGTACTTC. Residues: CASSSRTGRGDEQYF.

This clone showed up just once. The CDR3 sequence is CASSFRGAHNEQFF. Written as DNA, the CDR3 is TGTGCCAGCAGCTTTAGAGGGGCCCACAATGAGCAGTTCTTC. This chain joins TRBV7-3 and TRBJ2-1; D possibly uses TRBD1 or TRBD2 (5 bases each). CDR1 and CDR2 from the germline V gene are SGHTA and FQGTGA. V dropped 3 bases and J dropped 5 bases, with 11 bases sitting between them. The CDR3 consists of 14 residues.

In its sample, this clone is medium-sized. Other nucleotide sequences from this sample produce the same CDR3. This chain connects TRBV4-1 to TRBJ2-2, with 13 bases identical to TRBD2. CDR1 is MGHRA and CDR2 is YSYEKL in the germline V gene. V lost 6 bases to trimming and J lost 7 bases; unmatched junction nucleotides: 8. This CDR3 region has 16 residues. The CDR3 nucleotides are TGCGCCAGCAGTCTGACTAGCGGGAGGACTGGCGGGGAGCTGTTTTTT. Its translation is CASSLTSGRTGGELFF.

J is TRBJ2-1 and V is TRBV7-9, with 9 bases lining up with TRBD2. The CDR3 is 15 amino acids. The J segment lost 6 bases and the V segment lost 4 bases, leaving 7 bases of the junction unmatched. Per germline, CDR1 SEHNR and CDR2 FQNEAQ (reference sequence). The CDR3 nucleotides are TGTGCCAGCAGCTCTTCGGGCGGGAGGGCCAATGAGCAGTTCTTC. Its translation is CASSSSGGRANEQFF.

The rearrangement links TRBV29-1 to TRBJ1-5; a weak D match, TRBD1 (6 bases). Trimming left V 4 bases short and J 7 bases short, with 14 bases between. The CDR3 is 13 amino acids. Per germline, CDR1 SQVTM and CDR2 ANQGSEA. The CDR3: CSVGGADEQPQHF. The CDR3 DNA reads TGCAGCGTTGGGGGGGCAGACGAACAGCCCCAGCATTTT.

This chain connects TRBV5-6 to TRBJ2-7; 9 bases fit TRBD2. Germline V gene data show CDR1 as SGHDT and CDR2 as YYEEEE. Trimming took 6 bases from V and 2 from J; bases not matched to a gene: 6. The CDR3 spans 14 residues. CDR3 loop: CASTLAGITYEQYF. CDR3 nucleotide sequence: TGTGCCAGCACTCTAGCGGGGATCACCTACGAGCAGTACTTC.

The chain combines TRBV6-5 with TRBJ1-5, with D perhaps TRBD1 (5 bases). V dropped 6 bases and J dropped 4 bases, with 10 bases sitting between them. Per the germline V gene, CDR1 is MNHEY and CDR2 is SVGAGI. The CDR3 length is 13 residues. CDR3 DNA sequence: TGTGCCAGCAGCCGACAGACTAATCAGCCCCAGCATTTT. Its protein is CASSRQTNQPQHF.

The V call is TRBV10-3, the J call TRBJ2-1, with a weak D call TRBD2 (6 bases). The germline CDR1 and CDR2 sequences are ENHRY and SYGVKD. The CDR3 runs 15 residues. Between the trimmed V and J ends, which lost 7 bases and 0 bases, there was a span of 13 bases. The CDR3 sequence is CAIMDGTPSYNEQFF. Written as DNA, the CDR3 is TGTGCCATCATGGACGGGACTCCCTCCTACAATGAGCAGTTCTTC.

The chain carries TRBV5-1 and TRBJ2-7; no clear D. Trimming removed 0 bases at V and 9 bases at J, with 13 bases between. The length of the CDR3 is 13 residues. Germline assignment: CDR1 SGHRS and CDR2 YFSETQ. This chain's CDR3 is CASSLGHLHGQYF. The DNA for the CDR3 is TGCGCCAGCAGCTTGGGACACCTTCATGGGCAGTACTTC.

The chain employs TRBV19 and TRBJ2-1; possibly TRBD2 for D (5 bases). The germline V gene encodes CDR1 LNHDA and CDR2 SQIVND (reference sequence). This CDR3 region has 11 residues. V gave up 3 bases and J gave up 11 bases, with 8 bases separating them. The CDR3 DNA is TGTGCCAGTAGTATTGGAGGAAAGCAGTTCTTC. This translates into CASSIGGKQFF.

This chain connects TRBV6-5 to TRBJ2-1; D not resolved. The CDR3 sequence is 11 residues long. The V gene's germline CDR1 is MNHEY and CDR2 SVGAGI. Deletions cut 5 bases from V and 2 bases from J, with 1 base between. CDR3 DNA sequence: TGTGCCAGCAGTGCCTACAATGAGCAGTTCTTC. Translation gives CASSAYNEQFF.

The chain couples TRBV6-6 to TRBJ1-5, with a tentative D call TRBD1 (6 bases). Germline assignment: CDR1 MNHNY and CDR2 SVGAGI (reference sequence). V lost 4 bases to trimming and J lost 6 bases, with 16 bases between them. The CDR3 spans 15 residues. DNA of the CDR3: TGTGCCAGCAGTTCCGGGACACTGTTGTCTCAGCCCCAGCATTTT. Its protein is CASSSGTLLSQPQHF.

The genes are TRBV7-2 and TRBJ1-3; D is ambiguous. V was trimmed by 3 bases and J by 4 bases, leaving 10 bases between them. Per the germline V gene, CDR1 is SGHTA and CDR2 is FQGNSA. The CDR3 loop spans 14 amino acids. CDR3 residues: CASSFLGTGNTIYF. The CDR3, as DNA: TGTGCCAGCAGCTTTCTCGGAACCGGAAACACCATATATTTT.

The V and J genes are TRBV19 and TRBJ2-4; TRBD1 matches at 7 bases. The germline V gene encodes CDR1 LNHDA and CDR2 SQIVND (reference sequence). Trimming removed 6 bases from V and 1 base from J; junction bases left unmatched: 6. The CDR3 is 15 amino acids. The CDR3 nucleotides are TGTGCCAGTAGCTTACAGGGGCTCGCCAAAAACATTCAGTACTTC. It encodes CASSLQGLAKNIQYF.

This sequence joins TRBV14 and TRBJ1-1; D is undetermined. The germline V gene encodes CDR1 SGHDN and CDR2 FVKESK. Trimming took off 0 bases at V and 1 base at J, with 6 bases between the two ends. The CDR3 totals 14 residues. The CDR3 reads CASSQDPGNTEAFF. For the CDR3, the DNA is TGTGCCAGCAGCCAAGATCCGGGGAACACTGAAGCTTTCTTT.

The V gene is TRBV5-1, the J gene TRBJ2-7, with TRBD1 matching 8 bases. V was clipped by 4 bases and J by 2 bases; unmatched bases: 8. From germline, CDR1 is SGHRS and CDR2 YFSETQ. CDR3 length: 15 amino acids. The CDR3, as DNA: TGCGCCAGCAGCGACCGGGACAGGAATACCTACGAGCAGTACTTC. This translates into CASSDRDRNTYEQYF.